The present T cell receptor beta chain was sequenced within a study of long-term antiretroviral therapy in people with HIV. The V gene's germline CDR1 is SGHVS and CDR2 FQNEAQ. Trimming cost V 5 bases and J 4 bases, with 17 bases left between them. The CDR3 has 15 amino acids. At the survey level, the v3.0 immunoSEQ assay was run. Clones were read by immunoSEQ multiplex PCR, and TCRdb kept only the in-frame ones, dropping some. The sample consists of almost 30,000 clones, around 90% of them appearing once. The receptor comes from a man aged 45 to 65 with HIV. This chain connects TRBV7-8 to TRBJ2-5; possibly TRBD2 for D (6 bases). Sequencing was performed on unsorted PBMCs, taken 3.2 years before starting antiretroviral therapy. The CDR3 protein is CASSIRERPRETQYF. The CDR3 DNA follows: TGTGCCAGCAGCATCCGGGAGAGGCCCCGAGAGACCCAGTACTTC.